This T cell receptor beta chain was found in a study of shared clonotypes between healthy human individuals. Study-wide context: Donors were two women and a few men aged 18 to 49.

Libraries were prepared by immunoSEQ multiplex PCR; TCRdb keeps only in-frame clonotypes and omits some of them. This table has 2 million to 2.5 million clones, more than 80% appearing once. Per germline, CDR1 SGHNT and CDR2 YYREEE (reference sequence). The length of the CDR3 is 16 residues. Trimming cost V 3 bases and J 12 bases, with 28 bases left between them. The sequence was collected from a man between 18 and 29 years old in good health. Some clones in this sample may be carry-over from other donors' samples. The rearrangement uses TRBV5-4 and TRBJ2-7; D tentatively fits TRBD1 or TRBD2 (7 bases each). The material sequenced was naive CD4+ T cells from PBMCs. The subset: CD45RA+ positively selected. For the CDR3, the DNA is TGTGCCAGCAGCTCCTCCATGATGAGCGGGGAACAGGGGCGGTACTTC. Translation gives CASSSSMMSGEQGRYF.